This T cell receptor (beta chain) came from a study of spatial heterogeneity in lung cancer. This clonotype has a count of ten or more. Its antigen is unknown. Via MiXCR, TCRdb re-called the 5' RACE reads, giving one row per CDR3 protein. The repertoire has 100,000 or so distinct CDR3 sequences, around 4.3% of them found once; the top ten carry approximately 22%. Per germline, CDR1 DFQATT and CDR2 SNEGSKA (reference sequence). With 5 bases removed from V and 2 bases from J, the gap between germline ends came to 10 bases. The CDR3 is 12 residues long. Time point reported: sample taken at primary tumor resection. Tumor, nontumor lung or frozen PBMC supplied whole RNA, sequenced without sorting. Overall study findings and caveats: The study found that expanded intratumoral alpha and beta TCR counts tracked tumor mutation counts.

The sample consisted of lung tumor tissue, taken at surgery. This clonotype originated in a male donor with early-stage non-small cell lung cancer. V is TRBV20-1 and J is TRBJ2-7, with no clear D. The CDR3 sequence: CSASGLTYEQYF. In DNA, the CDR3 is TGCAGTGCTTCCGGGCTTACCTACGAGCAGTACTTC.